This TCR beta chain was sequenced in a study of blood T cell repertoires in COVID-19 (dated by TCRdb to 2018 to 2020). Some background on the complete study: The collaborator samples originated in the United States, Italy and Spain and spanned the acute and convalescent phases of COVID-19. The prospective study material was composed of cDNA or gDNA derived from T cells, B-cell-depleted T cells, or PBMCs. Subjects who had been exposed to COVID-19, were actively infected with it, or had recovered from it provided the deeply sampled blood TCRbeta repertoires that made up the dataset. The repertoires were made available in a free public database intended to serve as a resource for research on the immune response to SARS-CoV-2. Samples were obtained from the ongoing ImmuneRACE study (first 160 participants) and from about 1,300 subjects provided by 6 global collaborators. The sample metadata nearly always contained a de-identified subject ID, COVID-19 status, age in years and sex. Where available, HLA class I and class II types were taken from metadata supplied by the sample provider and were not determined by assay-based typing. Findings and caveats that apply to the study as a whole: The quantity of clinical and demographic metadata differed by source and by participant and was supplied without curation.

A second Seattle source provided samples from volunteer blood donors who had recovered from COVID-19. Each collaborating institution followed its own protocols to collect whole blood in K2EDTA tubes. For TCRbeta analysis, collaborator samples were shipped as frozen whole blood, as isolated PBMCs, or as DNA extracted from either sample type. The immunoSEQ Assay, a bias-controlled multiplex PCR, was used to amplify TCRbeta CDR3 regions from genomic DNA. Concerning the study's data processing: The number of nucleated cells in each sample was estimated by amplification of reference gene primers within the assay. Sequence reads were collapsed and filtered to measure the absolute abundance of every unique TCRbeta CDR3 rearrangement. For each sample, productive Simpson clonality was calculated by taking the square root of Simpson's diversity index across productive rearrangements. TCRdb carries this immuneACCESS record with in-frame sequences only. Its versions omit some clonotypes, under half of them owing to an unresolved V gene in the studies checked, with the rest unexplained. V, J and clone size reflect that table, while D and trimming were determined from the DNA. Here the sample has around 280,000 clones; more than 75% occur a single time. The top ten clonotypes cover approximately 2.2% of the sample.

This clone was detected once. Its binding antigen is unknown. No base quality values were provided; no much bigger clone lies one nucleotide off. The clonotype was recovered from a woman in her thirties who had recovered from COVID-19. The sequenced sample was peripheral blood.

The DNA sequence follows: TGTGCCAGCAGCCCCGGACTAGCGGGAGGGGGTGAGCAGTTCTTC. The translation is CASSPGLAGGGEQFF. The sequence joins TRBV14 to TRBJ2-1; TRBD2 matches 15 bases in the middle. V has 4 bases trimmed and J has 9 bases trimmed; junction bases matching no gene number 4. From a lookup of the germline V gene, CDR1 and CDR2 are SGHDN and FVKESK. The CDR3 measures 15 amino acids from cysteine to phenylalanine. This entry keeps only the CDR3 DNA: 45 bases, framed from base 1.